The 27 T cell receptor beta chains listed next were all sequenced from one sample in a study of shared clonotypes between healthy human individuals. TCRdb's table, derived via immunoSEQ multiplex PCR, lists solely in-frame clones and lacks some. Altogether more than 2 million clones are present, 90% to 97% being singletons, with the ten largest covering over 0.1%. Sample: naive CD4+ T cells sorted from blood. The subset: CD45RA+ positively selected. These receptors were taken from a man aged 18 to 35 in good health.

V is TRBV10-3 and J is TRBJ2-5; 9 nucleotides match TRBD2. V trimming: 0 bases; J trimming: 2 bases; junction bases outside the gene matches: 4. The CDR3 has 16 residues. CDR1 is ENHRY and CDR2 is SYGVKD in the germline V gene. The CDR3 sequence is CAISESPTSGQETQYF. In DNA, the CDR3 is TGTGCCATCAGTGAGTCCCCGACTAGCGGACAAGAGACCCAGTACTTC.

The rearrangement links TRBV19 to TRBJ1-5; possible D gene TRBD1, 5 bases. The CDR3 is made up of 16 amino acids. Per the germline V gene, CDR1 is LNHDA and CDR2 is SQIVND (reference sequence). The V end lost 4 bases, the J end lost 7 bases, and 20 bases lay between the germline ends. The CDR3 DNA reads as TGTGCCAGTAGTAGCCGGGACCTCCCTTTACTACAGCCCCAGCATTTT. It is translated as CASSSRDLPLLQPQHF.

This chain connects TRBV25-1 to TRBJ1-4, with a tentative D call TRBD1 (5 bases). The CDR3 extends over 13 amino acids. Per germline, CDR1 MGHDK and CDR2 SYGVNS. Here the CDR3 DNA reads TGTGCTTCTCGAGGGGATCTTGTTGAAAAACTGTTTTTT. This codes for CASRGDLVEKLFF.

With regard to this clone: The final CDR3 position lacks the conserved phenylalanine or tryptophan, pointing to a likely read error. The limits of the CDR3 on the DNA are not certain, so only TCRdb's listed CDR3 is given. V is TRBV23-1 and J is TRBJ1-4. TRBV23-1 is known as an ORF, though its function is uncertain. A total of 11 residues make up the CDR3, ends included. The CDR3 loop is CASSPLHREVL.

The chain carries TRBV5-8 and TRBJ2-1; 9 nucleotides match TRBD2. Germline V lookup: CDR1 SGHTS, CDR2 YDEGEE. The CDR3 covers 17 residues. The ends lost 0 bases at V and 6 bases at J; junction bases unmatched: 10. The chain's CDR3 is CASSLVSLAGARNEQFF. CDR3 DNA: TGTGCCAGCAGCTTGGTCTCCTTAGCGGGAGCGCGCAATGAGCAGTTCTTC.

This clone was observed a few times. The chain combines TRBV27 with TRBJ2-2; possible D gene TRBD2, 6 bases. Trimming took off 5 bases at V and 9 bases at J, with 19 bases between the two ends. Germline V lookup: CDR1 MNHEY, CDR2 SMNVEV (reference sequence). The CDR3 is 15 residues long. CDR3 sequence reads: CASSPDWDLRRELFF. CDR3 DNA: TGTGCCAGCAGTCCCGATTGGGACTTACGCCGGGAGCTGTTTTTT.

The chain carries TRBV30 and TRBJ1-4; no firm D call. From germline, CDR1 is GTSNPN and CDR2 SVGIG (reference sequence). V lost 2 bases and J lost 3, with 10 bases in between. There are 14 residues in the CDR3. CDR3 sequence reads: CAWSLSGSNEKLFF. In DNA form, the CDR3 reads TGTGCCTGGAGTTTATCGGGGTCTAATGAAAAACTGTTTTTT.

The rearrangement uses TRBV9 and TRBJ2-3; 7 nucleotides match TRBD1. This CDR3 has 13 amino acids. V gave up 6 bases and J gave up 5 bases; unmatched junction bases: 6. The germline V gene has CDR1 SGDLS and CDR2 YYNGEE. CDR3 sequence reads: CASNEGAGDTQYF. Here the CDR3 DNA reads TGTGCCAGCAATGAGGGGGCTGGAGATACGCAGTATTTT.

V gene TRBV29-1 combines with J gene TRBJ2-3; D may be TRBD2 (5 bases). Germline V gene data show CDR1 as SQVTM and CDR2 as ANQGSEA. Trimming took off 8 bases at V and 2 bases at J, with 17 bases between the two ends. This CDR3 has 14 amino acids. CDR3 loop: CSIYTGLLTDTQYF. In DNA form, the CDR3 reads TGCAGCATTTACACCGGACTCCTCACAGATACGCAGTATTTT.

The J gene is TRBJ2-7, the V gene TRBV19; D remains ambiguous. The germline V and J ends were trimmed by 0 bases and 3 bases, with 12 bases remaining between them. Germline V gene sequence: CDR1 LNHDA, CDR2 SQIVND (reference sequence). The CDR3 contains 15 residues. CDR3 amino acids: CASSIESQAFYEQYF. In DNA, the CDR3 is TGTGCCAGTAGTATAGAATCGCAGGCCTTCTACGAGCAGTACTTC.

The CDR3 DNA is TGTGCCAGCAGCCCTTGGGGGGATACGCAGTATTTT. Its translation is CASSPWGDTQYF. The rearrangement links TRBV7-9 to TRBJ2-3; the D call may be TRBD1 or TRBD2 (5 bases each). Per germline, CDR1 SEHNR and CDR2 FQNEAQ (reference sequence). The CDR3 totals 12 residues. V was shortened by 5 bases and J by 6 bases, with 9 bases between the two germline ends.

This chain connects TRBV29-1 to TRBJ1-1; a possible D gene is TRBD1 (5 bases). Trimming removed 2 bases at V and 2 bases at J, with 9 bases between. Germline V gives CDR1 SQVTM, CDR2 ANQGSEA. This CDR3 contains 13 residues. The CDR3 sequence: CSVEIQGNTEAFF. CDR3 bases: TGCAGCGTTGAAATCCAGGGCAACACTGAAGCTTTCTTT.

This clone was seen only once. Other DNA variants within this sample encode the same CDR3. This chain joins TRBV14 and TRBJ2-7, with a weak D call TRBD1 (5 bases). The CDR3 is 13 residues long. V lost 4 bases, J lost 2 bases, and 9 bases lay in between. Germline V gives CDR1 SGHDN, CDR2 FVKESK. The DNA of the CDR3 is TGTGCCAGCAGCCTCCAGGGCCCCTACGAGCAGTACTTC. Amino acid sequence: CASSLQGPYEQYF. Using reference TRBV14 and TRBJ2-7 for the parts outside the CDR3, the full variable domain is EAGVTQFPSHSVIEKGQTVTLRCDPISGHDNLYWYRRVMGKEIKFLLHFVKESKQDESGMPNNRFLAERTGGTYSTLKVQPAELEDSGVYFCASSLQGPYEQYFGPGTRLTVT.

The gene calls are TRBV15 and TRBJ1-6, with D possibly matching TRBD1 (5 bases). Per germline, CDR1 LNHNV and CDR2 YYDKDF (reference sequence). Trimming shortened V by 0 bases and J by 5 bases, and 17 bases separated the two germline ends. The CDR3 loop spans 18 amino acids. CDR3 sequence: CATSRDRLQGTHNSPLHF. DNA for the CDR3: TGTGCCACCAGCAGAGATCGGCTGCAGGGTACCCATAATTCACCCCTCCACTTT.

This clone was counted once. The chain is built from TRBV5-8 and TRBJ1-2, with D uncertain. V shed 0 bases and J shed 0 bases, with 9 bases lying between them. This CDR3 is 15 amino acids long. Germline V gene lookup returns CDR1 SGHTS and CDR2 YDEGEE. The CDR3, as DNA: TGTGCCAGCAGCTTGGCCGAGATGACTAACTATGGCTACACCTTC. Translated: CASSLAEMTNYGYTF.

The rearrangement links TRBV5-1 to TRBJ2-2, with TRBD1 identical over 7 bases. The junction had 8 bases not matched to a gene; V was cut back by 4 bases and J by 5 bases. In germline, CDR1 is SGHRS, CDR2 YFSETQ. This CDR3 has 15 amino acids. The chain's CDR3 is CASSPSPTGTGELFF. The CDR3, as DNA: TGCGCCAGCAGCCCCTCTCCGACAGGGACCGGGGAGCTGTTTTTT.

Notes on this clone: In the same sample, other DNA sequences code for this CDR3. V gene TRBV18 combines with J gene TRBJ2-7; the D is unclear. The germline gives CDR1 KGHSH, CDR2 LQKENI. V lost 5 bases and J 0 bases, leaving 8 bases between the germline ends. This CDR3 region has 13 residues. The CDR3 DNA reads as TGTGCCAGCTCATCCAGGAGCTCCTACGAGCAGTACTTC. It encodes CASSSRSSYEQYF. Together with reference TRBV18 and TRBJ2-7, the CDR3 gives the full variable domain: NAGVMQNPRHLVRRRGQEARLRCSPMKGHSHVYWYRQLPEEGLKFMVYLQKENIIDESGMPKERFSAEFPKEGPSILRIQQVVRGDSAAYFCASSSRSSYEQYFGPGTRLTVT.

The chain links TRBV19 to TRBJ2-7; a weak D match, TRBD1 (6 bases). The length of the CDR3 is 17 residues. CDR1 is LNHDA, CDR2 SQIVND, per germline (reference sequence). Trimming removed 5 bases at V and 2 bases at J, with 22 bases between. The CDR3 nucleotides are TGTGCCAGTAGTGTATCTCTGGACACCCAGGGGACCTACGAGCAGTACTTC. Protein: CASSVSLDTQGTYEQYF.

J is TRBJ2-2 and V is TRBV4-3; D gene ambiguous. CDR3 length: 12 amino acids. V shed 6 bases and J shed 6 bases, with 8 bases lying between them. Germline CDR1 LGHNA, CDR2 YSLEER. The CDR3 DNA reads TGCGCCAGCAGGCCTCCGTCCGGGGAGCTGTTTTTT. It yields the protein CASRPPSGELFF.

In this sample, this clone turned up once. J is TRBJ2-7 and V is TRBV27; perhaps TRBD1 as D (5 bases). This CDR3 is 13 amino acids long. Trimming stripped 5 bases from V and 2 bases from J, with 10 bases between. Germline V gives CDR1 MNHEY, CDR2 SMNVEV (reference sequence). DNA of the CDR3: TGTGCCAGCAGTGACAGAGCCGCCTACGAGCAGTACTTC. Translated, it gives CASSDRAAYEQYF.

V usage is TRBV10-1 and J usage is TRBJ1-5, with no clear D. The germline V and J ends were trimmed by 9 bases and 2 bases, with 20 bases remaining between them. This CDR3 comprises 16 residues. Looked up from germline, CDR1 is WNHNN and CDR2 is SYGVQD (reference sequence). CDR3 loop: CASPPGREKGNQPQHF. The CDR3 DNA reads TGCGCCAGTCCTCCTGGTAGGGAAAAGGGCAATCAGCCCCAGCATTTT.

V usage is TRBV5-1 and J usage is TRBJ2-1, with D unresolved. The CDR3 covers 14 residues. The V and J ends lost 0 bases and 8 bases respectively, with 12 bases between them. Germline-derived CDR1 and CDR2 are SGHRS and YFSETQ. CDR3 in amino acids: CASSLERTSHEQFF. CDR3 sequence (DNA): TGCGCCAGCAGCTTGGAAAGGACGTCTCATGAGCAGTTCTTC.

The chain has TRBV19 and TRBJ1-2; 8 bases fit TRBD1. The trim removed 4 bases at V and 2 bases at J, leaving 3 bases unmatched. Germline loops: CDR1 LNHDA, CDR2 SQIVND (reference sequence). The CDR3 is 14 amino acids. The CDR3 loop reads CASSRDRGNYGYTF. The DNA for the CDR3 is TGTGCCAGTAGTAGAGACAGGGGAAACTATGGCTACACCTTC.

This chain uses TRBV7-9 with TRBJ2-5, with D hard to call. There are 13 residues in the CDR3. Germline CDR1 is SEHNR and CDR2 is FQNEAQ (reference sequence). Trimming pared 2 bases from V and 7 bases from J, leaving 11 bases between. The DNA of the CDR3 is TGTGCCAGCAGCTTACCCCCTTTAGGGACCCAGTACTTC. Translated: CASSLPPLGTQYF.

CDR3 region: CAMGGTSSSTDTQYF. DNA of the CDR3: TGTGCCATGGGCGGGACTAGCAGTAGCACAGATACGCAGTATTTT. This chain joins TRBV10-3 and TRBJ2-3, with 9 bases that match TRBD2. This CDR3 spans 15 amino acids. Germline CDR1 is ENHRY and CDR2 is SYGVKD. The ends lost 9 bases at V and 0 bases at J; junction bases unmatched: 7.

The rearrangement joins TRBV25-1 to TRBJ1-6; 8 bases match TRBD1. The ends lost 6 bases at V and 7 bases at J; junction bases unmatched: 8. The CDR3 is 15 amino acids. Germline V gene data show CDR1 as MGHDK and CDR2 as SYGVNS. In nucleotides, the CDR3 is TGTGCCAGCAGATGGACCGGGACAGGCAATTCACCCCTCCACTTT. Amino acid sequence: CASRWTGTGNSPLHF.

This chain connects TRBV7-9 to TRBJ1-1; TRBD1 agrees at 8 bases. The CDR3 contains 15 residues. Germline V lookup: CDR1 SEHNR, CDR2 FQNEAQ (reference sequence). The V and J ends lost 5 bases and 6 bases, in that order; junction bases with no gene match: 11. The CDR3 is CASSPALTGVSEAFF. The DNA for the CDR3 is TGTGCCAGCAGCCCGGCCTTGACAGGGGTTTCTGAAGCTTTCTTT.